This record looks at one TCR beta chain sequence and its context. It lacks a known antigen. No per-base quality is available; no much larger clone lies one base away. From the second PCR step on, the TCR alpha and beta chain libraries were amplified in separate reactions. Donor CMV status was determined by IFNgamma production from CD4+ T cells after overnight stimulation of fresh PBMCs with CMV viral lysate. Using Miltenyi beads, CD4 T cells were first positively selected, and CD8 T cells were then positively selected from the CD4-negative fraction. Cells were stained for CD3, CD4, CD8, CD45RA, CD27 and a live/dead dye and were sorted on a BD Aria II into four subsets based on CD45RA and CD27. Blood came from three healthy volunteers, each fractionated into CD4 and CD8 T cells and then into four differentiation subsets. About 110 ml of peripheral blood was taken from each donor, and PBMC were separated by density-gradient centrifugation on Ficoll-Paque PLUS. After sorting, cells were lysed in RLT buffer, RNA was extracted using a Qiagen RNeasy kit, and the extracted RNA was stored at -80 degrees C.

These data originate in a study of naive and memory T cell subsets (dated by TCRdb to about 2017). Regarding the study in general: An open-source, UMI-based TCR alpha and beta sequencing pipeline was applied to sorted naive and memory peripheral blood T cell subsets. The functional CMV T cell responses agreed completely with IgG serology results. RNA was DNase-treated and reverse transcribed with TCR constant-region primers, mostly using SuperScript III.

Receptor amplification or capture employed UMI-ligation and nested PCR. The beta constant-region primer consisted of an equimolar mixture of two oligonucleotides that together covered TRBC1 and TRBC2. Four rounds of PCR were used to amplify ligated cDNA, with nested alpha and beta constant-region primers being used together with the SP2 primer. T4 RNA ligase 1 ligated a single-stranded oligonucleotide carrying the SP2 primer and a 12-nucleotide UMI to the cDNA 3' end. The ligation reaction was incubated at 16°C for about 18-24 hours. PCR2 was typically performed as a SYBR Green qPCR and was stopped at a predetermined threshold so that over-amplification was prevented. Agencourt AMPure XP magnetic beads were used for all purifications after the first. Library quantification was done by Qubit, followed by a TapeStation check on which the main peak was expected at around 650 bp. Pooled libraries were sequenced on an Illumina MiSeq with v2 2x251 paired-end kits, typically giving 1-2 million reads per sample. Each sample was pooled at 3 to 4 nM, and about 4.5-7.5% PhiX was included to help cluster recognition. As for how the authors treated the data: FASTQ reads processed by Demultiplexor were assigned V and J genes by Decombinator through tag matching that tolerated a single base-pair mismatch. Collapsinator relied on UMIs to fix sequencing errors as well as frequency errors caused by PCR heterogeneity. TCRs were translated and CDR3s were extracted from the conserved cysteine to the FGXG phenylalanine by CDR3Translator, with non-productive sequences being flagged. Repertoires were subsampled to equal numbers of UMI-defined TCRs before Gini, Shannon entropy and inverse Simpson indices were calculated. Power-law fits to clonotype abundance distributions were performed by maximum likelihood within the linear range. When run on a single naive CD8 sample, MIGEC and the pipeline yielded similar UMI counts, similar unique TCR numbers and similar clonal distributions. One analysis removed from the naive repertoire any naive TCRs that were also present in any memory subset from the same donor. The repertoires were searched for some 7,300 CMV-associated CDR3 sequences that had been compiled from VDJdb and a published dataset. TCRdb applied fastp at Q25 and MiXCR to the public reads, then kept only in-frame beta chains. CDR3 protein duplicates are merged, each entry listing the most common genes and DNA. None of the V and J calls come from the authors' own analysis; TCRdb made them. For this sample the table gives approximately 150,000 distinct CDR3 sequences, of which roughly 22% were detected only once. The ten largest clones capture 0.11% of the sample.

Trimming leaves V shorter by 5 bases and J shorter by 0 bases, with the junction holding 13 bases beyond the gene matches. From the cysteine through the phenylalanine, the CDR3 covers 17 amino acids. Only the CDR3 DNA is retained, 51 bases long and in frame from the first base. The germline V gene provides CDR1 SGHRS and CDR2 YFSETQ. The study at large found these results: A power law was followed by TCR abundance, with an exponent that differed between naive and memory subsets but was consistent across the three individuals. Following error correction, more than 90% of naive TCR sequences occurred only once, which made naive abundance distributions much steeper than those of memory subsets. RNA-based TCR counts may be influenced by expression changes linked to T cell activation and differentiation. A few larger clonotypes were found in naive repertoires, especially CD8, and these larger clonotypes were possibly memory cells re-expressing CD45RA. No ground truth was available to validate the repertoire findings for the naive and memory subsets. Gini index rose and Shannon and inverse Simpson diversity fell from naive through CM, EM and EMRA in both CD4 and CD8 cells. Each clonotype was defined as a single alpha or beta chain sequence rather than as a paired alpha/beta receptor.

The chain employs TRBV5-1 and TRBJ1-1; 7 junctional bases match TRBD1. The sequence came from a human donor in good health. Sequenced input: naive CD4+ T cells from blood. The cell subset or site label corresponds to: naive T cells, CD45RA high CD27+. The DNA sequence is as follows: TGCGCCAGCAGTTACGCTGCAGGGGGGAACATGAACACTGAAGCTTTCTTT. This translates into CASSYAAGGNMNTEAFF.